This is a list of T cell receptor beta chains from one sample in a study of tumor and adjacent non-tumor tissue in lung cancer. Via MiXCR, TCRdb re-called the multiplex PCR reads, giving one row per CDR3 protein. The table shows around 70,000 distinct CDR3 sequences, with roughly 56% occurring only once. Sequencing was carried out using lung tumor tissue. The origin of the receptors is a man aged 50 to 60 with non-small cell lung cancer. Both conserved end residues are part of each CDR3. Fields, in order: J gene, V gene, clone size, D gene, CDR3 protein, CDR3 DNA. A D gene is named only where the DNA matches it firmly. Clone size is not always given. Where it is, it says once, few, many or a class for expanded clones.

TRBJ1-2 TRBV5-4 many TRBD1 CASSSWTGDRYGYTF TGTGCCAGCAGCTCCTGGACAGGAGATAGGTATGGCTACACCTTC
TRBJ2-5 TRBV9 NA NA CASSAGTQESQYF TGTGCCAGCAGCGCGGGGACCCAAGAGTCCCAGTACTTC
TRBJ2-7 TRBV29-1 NA NA CRGEAGPYEQYF TGCAGAGGGGAAGCGGGCCCCTACGAGCAGTACTTC
TRBJ2-7 TRBV6-2/TRBV6-3 NA TRBD2 CASSYQGLAGNEQYF TGTGCCAGCAGTTACCAGGGACTAGCGGGAAACGAGCAGTACTTC
TRBJ1-3 TRBV29-1 few NA CSVEFWEYSGNTIYF TGCAGCGTTGAATTTTGGGAGTACTCTGGAAACACCATATATTTT
TRBJ2-7 TRBV10-1 NA TRBD1 CAISESDRVYEQYF TGCGCCATCAGTGAGTCGGACAGGGTCTACGAGCAGTACTTC
TRBJ2-7 TRBV6-5 NA NA CASSDGGAGWFEQYF TGTGCCAGCTCTGATGGGGGCGCAGGGTGGTTCGAGCAGTACTTC
TRBJ2-7 TRBV4-1 NA NA CASSRNPGTEYEQYF TGCGCCAGTAGCCGGAACCCGGGAACCGAGTACGAGCAGTACTTC
TRBJ2-1 TRBV29-1 many TRBD2 CSVAGGGDEQFF TGCAGCGTTGCCGGGGGGGGGGATGAGCAGTTCTTC
TRBJ2-6 TRBV5-6 NA NA CASSLLNGPERANVLTF TGTGCCAGCAGCTTGTTAAACGGGCCGGAGCGGGCCAACGTCCTGACTTTC
TRBJ1-1 TRBV20-1 NA TRBD1 CSARATGGLSVTEAFF TGCAGTGCTAGAGCCACAGGGGGTCTAAGCGTCACTGAAGCTTTCTTT
TRBJ2-5 TRBV28 NA NA CATSIIWIGDSETQYF TGTGCCACCTCCATTATCTGGATAGGGGACTCGGAGACCCAGTACTTC
TRBJ2-1 TRBV11-1 NA TRBD2 CASSLAGQSAIEQFF TGTGCCAGCAGTCTAGCGGGCCAGTCTGCCATTGAGCAGTTCTTC
TRBJ1-1 TRBV29-1 NA NA CSVERAGDEALF TGCAGCGTTGAGCGGGCGGGGGATGAAGCTCTCTTT
TRBJ1-5 TRBV4-1 NA NA CASIQAGRDNQPQHF TGCGCCAGCATCCAAGCGGGCAGGGACAATCAACCCCAGCATTTT
TRBJ2-7 TRBV6-6 many NA CASSSQQGQEQYF TGTGCCAGCAGTTCTCAACAGGGTCAAGAGCAGTACTTC
TRBJ2-1 TRBV5-5 NA TRBD1 CAGSDRGQFF TGCGCCGGCAGTGACAGGGGGCAGTTCTTC
TRBJ1-3 TRBV6-1 NA NA CASSSSWGVAGNTLYF TGTGCCAGTAGTTCCTCCTGGGGGGTTGCTGGAAACACCTTATATTTT
TRBJ2-2 TRBV6-2/TRBV6-3 NA NA CACGTRAGELFF TGTGCCTGTGGTACAAGGGCCGGGGAGCTGTTTTTT
TRBJ2-1 TRBV11-3 NA NA CTSSLGSGNEQFF TGTACCAGCAGCTTAGGAAGCGGCAATGAGCAATTCTTC
TRBJ1-6 TRBV30 NA NA CVWSSGAQKGPPLHF TGTGTCTGGAGTTCCGGGGCCCAAAAAGGTCCACCCCTCCACTTT
TRBJ2-2 TRBV6-5 NA NA CASRSIGYMNTGDLFF TGTGCCAGCAGAAGCATCGGTTATATGAACACCGGGGATCTGTTTTTT
TRBJ1-1 TRBV7-9 many TRBD1 CASSGGIGQAEAFF TGTGCCAGCAGCGGGGGTATCGGACAGGCTGAAGCTTTCTTT
TRBJ1-1 TRBV10-3 many TRBD1 CAISSGTANTEAFF TGTGCCATCAGCTCCGGGACAGCGAACACTGAAGCTTTCTTT
TRBJ2-6 TRBV4-2 NA TRBD1 CTSSPYQDRAPVANVLTF TGTACCAGCAGCCCGTACCAGGACAGGGCCCCCGTGGCCAACGTCCTGACTTTC
TRBJ1-1 TRBV6-2/TRBV6-3 NA NA CASNPGLLNTEAFF TGTGCCAGCAATCCGGGACTGTTGAACACCGAAGCTTTCTTT
TRBJ2-2 TRBV10-1 NA TRBD1 CASSNTGRGTGEQFF TGCGCCAGCAGTAATACAGGCAGGGGGACCGGGGAGCAGTTTTTT
TRBJ2-7 TRBV11-3 medium-sized TRBD2 CASSPDSGTYEQYF TGTGCCAGCAGCCCGGATAGCGGGACCTACGAGCAGTACTTC
TRBJ2-1 TRBV7-9 NA TRBD2 CASSKAGLMGYNEQFF TGTGCCAGCAGCAAAGCGGGACTCATGGGATACAATGAGCAGTTCTTC
TRBJ2-7 TRBV10-3 few NA CAISVNRAYEQYF TGTGCCATCAGTGTTAACAGAGCCTACGAGCAGTACTTC
TRBJ2-1 TRBV6-5 NA TRBD2 CVSSPGTSGSNEQFF TGTGTCAGCAGCCCCGGGACTAGCGGGAGCAATGAGCAGTTCTTC
TRBJ2-2 TRBV10-1 NA NA CTSKGALNTGELIF TGCACCAGCAAGGGTGCACTGAACACCGGGGAGCTGATTTTT
TRBJ2-7 TRBV11-1 NA NA CASSYIRDEQYF TGTGCCAGCAGTTATATCAGGGACGAGCAGTACTTC
TRBJ2-4 TRBV6-5 NA TRBD1 CASRGQGATKNIQYF TGTGCCAGCAGAGGACAGGGGGCTACCAAAAACATTCAGTACTTT
TRBJ2-3 TRBV4-2 once NA CASSKDRRDGTDTQYF TGTGCCAGCAGCAAGGACAGGAGGGACGGCACAGATACGCAGTATTTT
TRBJ1-2 TRBV4-1 few NA CASSRLGGGYTF TGCGCCAGCAGCCGCCTCGGGGGCGGCTACACCTTC